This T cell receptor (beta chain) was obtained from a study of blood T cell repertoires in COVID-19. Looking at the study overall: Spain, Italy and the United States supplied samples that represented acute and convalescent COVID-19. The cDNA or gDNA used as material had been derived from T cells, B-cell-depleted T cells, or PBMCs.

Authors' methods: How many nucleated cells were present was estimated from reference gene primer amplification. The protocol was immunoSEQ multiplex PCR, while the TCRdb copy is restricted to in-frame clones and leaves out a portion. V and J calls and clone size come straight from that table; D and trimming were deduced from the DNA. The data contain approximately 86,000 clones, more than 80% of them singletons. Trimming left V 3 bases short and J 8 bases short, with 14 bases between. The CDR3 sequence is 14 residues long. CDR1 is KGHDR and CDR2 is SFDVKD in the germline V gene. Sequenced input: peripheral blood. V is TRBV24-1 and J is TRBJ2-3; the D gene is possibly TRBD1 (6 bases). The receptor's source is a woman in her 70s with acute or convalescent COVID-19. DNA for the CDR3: TGTGCCACCAGTGATCGGGACACCTCAGGTACGCAGTATTTT. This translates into CATSDRDTSGTQYF.